This T cell receptor (beta chain) comes out of a study of early T cells in non-severe SARS-CoV-2 infection. One entry per CDR3 protein, called by TCRdb with MiXCR from the 5' RACE reads. The table lists 25,000 to 30,000 distinct CDR3 sequences, around 4.6% of them singletons. Germline V CDR1 and CDR2: SEHNR, FQNEAQ (reference sequence). CDR3 length: 14 residues. This clonotype showed up just once. A much larger clone differs from this one at a single base, so this may be a read error. V gene TRBV7-9 combines with J gene TRBJ1-5; D may be TRBD1 (6 bases). The receptor was derived from an adult who was a healthcare worker with PCR-confirmed SARS-CoV-2 infection or an uninfected control (not recorded which). The specimen was whole blood. The CDR3 sequence is CASSHSTGNQPRHF. The CDR3 DNA follows: TGTGCCAGCAGCCATTCGACAGGCAATCAGCCCCGGCATTTT.